The 29 T cell receptor beta chains presented below share a single source sample, sequenced in a study of STAT3 mutations in large granular lymphocyte leukemia. These receptors' antigens are unknown. Broader study findings: At least one immunodominant TCR beta clonotype appeared in every T-cell large granular lymphocyte leukemia patient.

Generated by immunoSEQ multiplex PCR, the TCRdb table keeps only in-frame clones and is missing some. The top ten hold around 52% of the sample, which has around 13,000 clones, roughly 80% seen once. Sequencing input: peripheral blood mononuclear cells. Every receptor here comes from a man in his sixties with T-cell large granular lymphocyte leukemia. Some clones in this sample may be carry-over from other donors' samples.

This chain links TRBV7-9 with TRBJ2-7; TRBD1 matches 7 bases. This CDR3 has 14 residues. J gave up 10 bases and V 4 bases, and 13 bases lay outside the gene matches. The germline gives CDR1 SEHNR, CDR2 FQNEAQ (reference sequence). The CDR3 nucleotides read TGTGCCAGCAGCTCGACAGGGACCCCTGGGGATCAGTACTTC. It encodes CASSSTGTPGDQYF.

The chain employs TRBV7-9 and TRBJ2-2; D is undetermined. CDR1 is SEHNR, CDR2 FQNEAQ, per germline (reference sequence). V was shortened by 4 bases and J by 7 bases, with 10 bases between the two germline ends. This CDR3 contains 13 residues. CDR3 protein: CASSSVVYGELFF. The CDR3 region has the DNA TGTGCCAGCAGCTCAGTTGTATACGGGGAGCTGTTTTTT.

The rearrangement links TRBV6-4 to TRBJ2-1, with TRBD2 matching over 9 bases. The CDR3 length is 15 residues. V shed 3 bases, J shed 7 bases, and the junction held 7 bases outside the gene matches. Germline assignment: CDR1 MRHNA and CDR2 SNTAGT. As DNA, the CDR3 is TGTGCCAGCAGTGAGCCTGCGGGGGGGAGGAATGAGCAGTTCTTC. Amino acid sequence: CASSEPAGGRNEQFF.

J is TRBJ2-7 and V is TRBV19; the match to TRBD1 covers 8 bases. CDR3 length: 15 residues. Unmatched junction bases numbered 10, after V lost 6 bases and J lost 3 bases. CDR1 LNHDA and CDR2 SQIVND come from the germline V gene (reference sequence). This CDR3 is CASSLQQGGFYEQYF. CDR3 in DNA: TGTGCCAGTAGCCTCCAACAGGGGGGATTCTACGAGCAGTACTTC.

The chain combines TRBV5-4 with TRBJ1-2; 12 bases fit TRBD1. CDR3 length: 14 amino acids. V trimming: 3 bases; J trimming: 6 bases; junction bases outside the gene matches: 3. Germline V gene lookup returns CDR1 SGHNT and CDR2 YYREEE (reference sequence). CDR3 residues: CASSWDRGLDGYTF. The CDR3 DNA follows: TGTGCCAGCAGCTGGGACAGGGGGCTGGATGGCTACACCTTC.

By share, this clone ranks as medium-sized. The chain recombines TRBV5-4 with TRBJ2-3, with D possibly being TRBD2 (5 bases). Trimming shortened V by 0 bases and J by 2 bases, and 13 bases separated the two germline ends. The CDR3 runs 16 residues. The germline V gene has CDR1 SGHNT and CDR2 YYREEE (reference sequence). CDR3 coding DNA: TGTGCCAGCAGCTTGGGAGGAGCGGACTTCACAGATACGCAGTATTTT. This codes for CASSLGGADFTDTQYF.

Details on this clone: A junction boundary mismatches the germline segment, possibly from a read error. The chain joins TRBV7-4 to TRBJ2-7; D is unclear. CDR3 length equals 13 residues. From germline, CDR1 is SGHVT and CDR2 SQSDAQ. The CDR3 sequence: CASSLEERHEQYF. In DNA, the CDR3 is TGTGCTAGCAGCTTAGAGGAGCGCCACGAGCAGTACTTC.

This clone was seen once. The chain carries TRBV5-1 and TRBJ1-1; TRBD1 is a possible D gene (6 bases). The germline gives CDR1 SGHRS, CDR2 YFSETQ. Between the trimmed V and J ends, which lost 1 base and 5 bases, there was a span of 9 bases. The CDR3 sequence is 13 residues long. CDR3 loop: CASSLNTGTEAFF. CDR3 nucleotides: TGCGCCAGCAGCTTGAATACAGGGACTGAAGCTTTCTTT.

The chain recombines TRBV5-4 with TRBJ2-7; 9 bases are a match to TRBD2. V dropped 0 bases and J dropped 3; count of bases not matched to a gene: 7. The CDR3 covers 16 residues. Germline V CDR1 and CDR2: SGHNT, YYREEE (reference sequence). CDR3: CASSLGASGIFYEQYF. For the CDR3, the DNA is TGTGCCAGCAGCTTGGGGGCTAGCGGGATTTTCTACGAGCAGTACTTC. Combining the CDR3 with reference TRBV5-4 and TRBJ2-7 gives the whole variable domain ETGVTQSPTHLIKTRGQQVTLRCSSQSGHNTVSWYQQALGQGPQFIFQYYREEENGRGNFPPRFSGLQFPNYSSELNVNALELDDSALYLCASSLGASGIFYEQYFGPGTRLTVT.

The chain couples TRBV7-8 to TRBJ2-4; TRBD1 is a possible D gene (6 bases). Trimming pared 2 bases from V and 7 bases from J, leaving 12 bases between. This CDR3 spans 14 amino acids. Germline CDR1 and CDR2: SGHVS and FQNEAQ. The CDR3 DNA sequence: TGTGCCAGCAGCTTACGCGCAGGGGCGAACATTCAGTACTTC. Translation: CASSLRAGANIQYF.

The chain combines TRBV27 with TRBJ1-5; 9 bases line up with TRBD1. Unmatched junction bases numbered 12, after V lost 2 bases and J lost 7 bases. This CDR3 comprises 17 residues. The V gene's germline CDR1 is MNHEY and CDR2 SMNVEV (reference sequence). In DNA form, the CDR3 reads TGTGCCAGCAGTTTACGGCCGCCGGGACAGGGACGGCAGCCCCAGCATTTT. Its translation: CASSLRPPGQGRQPQHF.

The gene calls are TRBV7-9 and TRBJ1-6; a weak D match, TRBD1 (6 bases). The V gene lost 5 bases and the J gene lost 5 bases, with 10 bases spanning the gap. From germline, CDR1 is SEHNR and CDR2 FQNEAQ (reference sequence). This CDR3 region has 14 residues. The CDR3 loop reads CASSHYRDNSPLHF. The CDR3 bases are TGTGCCAGCAGCCACTACAGGGATAATTCACCCCTCCACTTT.

This chain links TRBV4-3 with TRBJ2-2; 7 bases agree with TRBD2. The CDR3 consists of 17 residues. Germline CDR1 reads LGHNA; CDR2 reads YSLEER. The trim removed 0 bases at V and 6 bases at J, leaving 10 bases unmatched. CDR3 region: CASSQDLMGGAAGELFF. The CDR3 DNA sequence: TGCGCCAGCAGCCAAGACCTGATGGGAGGGGCGGCCGGGGAGCTGTTTTTT.

This clone occurred a few times. The chain has TRBV19 and TRBJ2-1; no clear D gene. Trimming took off 3 bases at V and 2 bases at J, with 11 bases between the two ends. CDR3 size: 15 residues. Germline V gene sequence: CDR1 LNHDA, CDR2 SQIVND (reference sequence). The CDR3 DNA reads TGTGCCAGTAGTATCGGGCTCCTCCCCTACAATGAGCAGTTCTTC. Protein sequence: CASSIGLLPYNEQFF.

This clone was seen only a few times. The rearrangement joins TRBV30 to TRBJ1-1; TRBD1 might be the D (6 bases). The CDR3 is made up of 13 amino acids. Germline V lookup: CDR1 GTSNPN, CDR2 SVGIG (reference sequence). V was shortened by 4 bases and J by 11 bases, with 20 bases between the two germline ends. The CDR3, as DNA: TGTGCCTGGAATATCGAGCGGCGACAGGCGGCTTTCTTT. Protein product: CAWNIERRQAAFF. Variable domain in full (rest from reference TRBV30 and TRBJ1-1): SQTIHQWPATLVQPVGSPLSLECTVEGTSNPNLYWYRQAAGRGLQLLFYSVGIGQISSEVPQNLSASRPQDRQFILSSKKLLLSDSGFYLCAWNIERRQAAFFGQGTRLTVV.

CDR3 amino acids: CACTTLSGSGSTDTQYF. DNA for the CDR3: TGTGCCTGCACCACCCTTAGCGGTAGCGGGAGCACAGATACGCAGTATTTT. The chain couples TRBV30 to TRBJ2-3; 7 nucleotides align to TRBD2. This CDR3 has 17 amino acids. Per germline, CDR1 GTSNPN and CDR2 SVGIG (reference sequence). V lost 6 bases and J lost 0; bases outside the gene matches: 15.

The chain uses TRBV5-1 and TRBJ2-5, with 7 bases that match TRBD1. The CDR3 loop spans 15 amino acids. Germline CDR1 and CDR2: SGHRS and YFSETQ. With V trimmed by 3 bases and J by 1 base, 6 bases remained unmatched. The CDR3 protein is CASSSTGTVQETQYF. CDR3 nucleotides: TGCGCCAGCAGCTCAACCGGGACAGTCCAAGAGACCCAGTACTTC. Full variable domain (remainder filled in from reference TRBV5-1 and TRBJ2-5): KAGVTQTPRYLIKTRGQQVTLSCSPISGHRSVSWYQQTPGQGLQFLFEYFSETQRNKGNFPGRFSGRQFSNSRSEMNVSTLELGDSALYLCASSSTGTVQETQYFGPGTRLLVL.

This sequence joins TRBV5-1 and TRBJ2-5; TRBD2 aligns across 7 bases. CDR1 is SGHRS and CDR2 is YFSETQ in the germline V gene. The CDR3 runs to 15 residues. V lost 4 bases and J lost 4; bases outside the gene matches: 10. CDR3 nucleotide sequence: TGCGCCAGCAGCGTGGGACTACCCGGAGTAGAGACCCAGTACTTC. It is translated as CASSVGLPGVETQYF.

V gene TRBV30 combines with J gene TRBJ2-1; D is unresolved. The CDR3 sequence is 15 residues long. V lost 4 bases, J lost 0 bases, and 13 bases lay in between. Germline V gene data show CDR1 as GTSNPN and CDR2 as SVGIG (reference sequence). CDR3: CAWTKGLISYNEQFF. CDR3 nucleotides: TGTGCCTGGACGAAGGGTCTTATCTCCTACAATGAGCAGTTCTTC.

This chain uses TRBV29-1 with TRBJ2-1; D remains ambiguous. Per the germline V gene, CDR1 is SQVTM and CDR2 is ANQGSEA. The CDR3 runs to 15 residues. Deletions cut 6 bases from V and 4 bases from J, with 19 bases between. CDR3 in amino acids: CSVRTQLGEYNEQFF. DNA for the CDR3: TGCAGCGTCCGGACGCAGCTTGGGGAATACAATGAGCAGTTCTTC.

The V call is TRBV6-1, the J call TRBJ1-5, with 9 bases lining up with TRBD1. The V gene's germline CDR1 is MNHNS and CDR2 SASEGT. This CDR3 has 15 residues. Trimming took 0 bases from V and 4 from J; bases not matched to a gene: 1. The CDR3 DNA reads TGTGCCAGCAGTGAAGCTGGACAGGGGAATCAGCCCCAGCATTTT. It encodes CASSEAGQGNQPQHF.

This clone was found a few times. The chain carries TRBV2 and TRBJ1-5; 11 nucleotides align to TRBD1. From germline, CDR1 is SNHLY and CDR2 FYNNEI. The CDR3 is 18 residues long. Losses at the gene ends were 2 bases for V and 2 bases for J; bases not matched to a gene: 8. The CDR3 nucleotides read TGTGCCAGCAGTGAACTTGGACAGGGGGCCCATGGCAATCAGCCCCAGCATTTT. It translates to CASSELGQGAHGNQPQHF.

The J gene is TRBJ2-5, the V gene TRBV5-1; D possibly corresponds to TRBD2 (5 bases). Germline CDR1 reads SGHRS; CDR2 reads YFSETQ. The V end was cut by 2 bases, the J end by 2 bases, with 10 bases between. The CDR3 totals 14 residues. The CDR3 DNA reads as TGCGCCAGCAGCTTTAATAGCGTACAAGAGACCCAGTACTTC. Translated, it gives CASSFNSVQETQYF.

The chain couples TRBV7-6 to TRBJ2-2, with D perhaps TRBD2 (6 bases). The CDR3 loop spans 17 amino acids. Germline assignment: CDR1 SGHVS and CDR2 FNYEAQ. The V gene lost 1 base and the J gene lost 0 bases, with 12 bases spanning the gap. This CDR3 reads CASSLVASAPNTGELFF. CDR3 sequence (DNA): TGTGCCAGCAGCTTAGTCGCTAGCGCCCCGAACACCGGGGAGCTGTTTTTT. The full variable domain, in which reference TRBV7-6 and TRBJ2-2 provide the parts outside the CDR3, is GAGVSQSPRYKVTKRGQDVALRCDPISGHVSLYWYRQALGQGPEFLTYFNYEAQQDKSGLPNDRFSAERPEGSISTLTIQRTEQRDSAMYRCASSLVASAPNTGELFFGEGSRLTVL.

V is TRBV5-4 and J is TRBJ2-7, with 11 bases lining up with TRBD1. Germline values: CDR1 SGHNT, CDR2 YYREEE (reference sequence). The CDR3 is made up of 15 amino acids. V dropped 4 bases and J dropped 2; count of bases not matched to a gene: 5. Written as DNA, the CDR3 is TGTGCCAGCAGCACTGGACAGGGGGCTACCTACGAGCAGTACTTC. Its translation: CASSTGQGATYEQYF.

This chain links TRBV28 with TRBJ2-7, with 9 bases lining up with TRBD2. There are 14 residues in the CDR3. Germline loops: CDR1 MDHEN, CDR2 SYDVKM. Unmatched junction bases numbered 7, after V lost 5 bases and J lost 5 bases. The chain's CDR3 is CASSNIAGAHEQYF. Here the CDR3 DNA reads TGTGCCAGCAGTAATATAGCGGGAGCCCACGAGCAGTACTTC.

The genes are TRBV5-1 and TRBJ1-1, with 8 bases identical to TRBD1. The germline V gene encodes CDR1 SGHRS and CDR2 YFSETQ. The CDR3 runs to 16 residues. V shed 0 bases, J shed 5 bases, and the junction held 9 bases outside the gene matches. The CDR3 loop is CASSLGAGGQVTEAFF. The DNA of the CDR3 is TGCGCCAGCAGCTTGGGCGCAGGGGGCCAGGTGACTGAAGCTTTCTTT.

Regarding this clone: One end of the junction fails to match germline, which may point to a read error. The same CDR3 can be traced to other DNA sequences in this sample. This chain links TRBV7-9 with TRBJ1-5; maybe TRBD1 (6 bases). The germline gives CDR1 SEHNR, CDR2 FQNEAQ (reference sequence). The CDR3 runs 14 residues. The CDR3 region is CASSLAAGDQPQHF. In DNA, the CDR3 is TGTGCTAGCAGCTTAGCAGCAGGGGACCAGCCCCAGCATTTT.

This chain uses TRBV5-4 with TRBJ2-7, with TRBD2 identical over 10 bases. There are 15 residues in the CDR3. The ends lost 4 bases at V and 0 bases at J; junction bases unmatched: 4. Germline V gene sequence: CDR1 SGHNT, CDR2 YYREEE (reference sequence). CDR3 bases: TGTGCCAGCAGCCTTAGCGGGAGGCTCTCCTACGAGCAGTACTTC. Its protein is CASSLSGRLSYEQYF.